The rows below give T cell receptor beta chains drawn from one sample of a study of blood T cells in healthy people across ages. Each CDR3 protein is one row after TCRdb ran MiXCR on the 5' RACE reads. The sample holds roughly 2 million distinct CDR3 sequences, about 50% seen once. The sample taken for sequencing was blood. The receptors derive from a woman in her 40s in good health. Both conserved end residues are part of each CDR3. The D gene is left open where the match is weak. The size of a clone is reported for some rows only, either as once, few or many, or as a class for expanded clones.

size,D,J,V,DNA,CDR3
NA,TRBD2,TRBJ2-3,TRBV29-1,TGCAGCGTCCGGGGGGGAGCTAGCACAGATACGCAGTATTTT,CSVRGGASTDTQYF
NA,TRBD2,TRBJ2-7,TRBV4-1,TGCGCCAGCAGCCAAGGGCCCCCTCTAGCGGGGAGCTCCTACGAGCAGTACTTC,CASSQGPPLAGSSYEQYF
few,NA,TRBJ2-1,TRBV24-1,TGTGCCACCAGTGATCCCCGCCGTGGCAGAGCCTACAATGAGCAGTTCTTC,CATSDPRRGRAYNEQFF
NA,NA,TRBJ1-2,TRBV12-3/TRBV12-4,TGTGCCAGCAACCCGGACGGAATGGATGGCTACACCTTC,CASNPDGMDGYTF
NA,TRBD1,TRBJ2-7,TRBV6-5,TGTGCCAGCAGAAGGACAGGGGCCTCCGGCTCCTACGAGCAGTACTTC,CASRRTGASGSYEQYF
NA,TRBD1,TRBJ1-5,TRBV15,TGTGCCACCAGCAGACGCACAGGGGGCCATCAGCCCCAGCATTTT,CATSRRTGGHQPQHF
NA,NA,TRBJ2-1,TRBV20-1,TGCAGTGCTAGAGTGTGGCTAGCCTCCTACAATGAGCAGTTCTTC,CSARVWLASYNEQFF
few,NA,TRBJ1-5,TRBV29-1,TGCAGCGTTGTGATTGACAATCAGCCCCAGCATTTT,CSVVIDNQPQHF
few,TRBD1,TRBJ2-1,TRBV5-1,TGCGCCAGCAGCTTGGACTCCGGGACAGGGCTGTTCTTC,CASSLDSGTGLFF
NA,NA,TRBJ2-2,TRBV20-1,TGCAGTGCTAGGGGACACGGGCTTGCCGGGGAGCTGTTTTTT,CSARGHGLAGELFF
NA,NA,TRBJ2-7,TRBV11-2,TGTGCCAGCAGCTTCCCCGGGACCGTGTCCTACGAGCAGTACTTC,CASSFPGTVSYEQYF
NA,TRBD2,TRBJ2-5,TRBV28,TGTGCCAGCAGTGGGGCCGGGACTAGCGGGGGAGAGACCCAGTACTTC,CASSGAGTSGGETQYF
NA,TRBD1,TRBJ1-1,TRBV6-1,TGTGCCAGCAGCCCGACAGGGGAGGGCGCTGAAGCTTTCTTT,CASSPTGEGAEAFF
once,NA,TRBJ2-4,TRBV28,TGTGCCAGCAGCCCGTCGTCAGGAGTAGGGGCCAAAAACATTCAGTACTTC,CASSPSSGVGAKNIQYF
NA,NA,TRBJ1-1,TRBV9,TGTGCCAGCGGCGTAAAGGTGAACACTGAAGCTTTCTTT,CASGVKVNTEAFF
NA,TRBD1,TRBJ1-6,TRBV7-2,TGTGCCAGCATACCAGGGGACAGCTATAATTCACCCCTCCACTTT,CASIPGDSYNSPLHF
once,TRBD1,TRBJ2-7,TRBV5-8,TGTGCCAGCAGCCCAGCAGGGACAGGGATGTACGAGCAGTACTTC,CASSPAGTGMYEQYF
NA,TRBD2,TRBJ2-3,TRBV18,TGTGCCAGCTCATCGACTAGCGGGGGACCCCGGTCTAGCACAGATACGCAGTATTTT,CASSSTSGGPRSSTDTQYF
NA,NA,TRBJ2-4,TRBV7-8,TGTGCCAGCAGCTCCAATATGGCAGGGCAGTACTTC,CASSSNMAGQYF
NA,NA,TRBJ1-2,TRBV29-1,TGCAGCGTTGAACGGGAGTTTGGGTATGGCTACACCTTC,CSVEREFGYGYTF
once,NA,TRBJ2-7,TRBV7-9,TGTGCCAGCAGCTTAGTAGGGGCGCTCAAAGAGGCCCAGTACTTC,CASSLVGALKEAQYF
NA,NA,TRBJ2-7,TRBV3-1,TGTGCCAGCAGCCAACCTTCCTGGGTCGAGGAATTCTACAATGAGCAGTACTTC,CASSQPSWVEEFYNEQYF
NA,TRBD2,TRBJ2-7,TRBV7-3,TGTGCCAGCAGCTTACTGAGGGAGGGCCCTAGCTCCTACGAGCAGTACTTC,CASSLLREGPSSYEQYF